This passage covers 25 T cell receptor beta chains from one sample sequenced in a study of identical twins. TCRdb passed the 5' RACE reads through MiXCR, listing each CDR3 protein once. The sample has some 440,000 distinct CDR3 sequences, 20% to 30% seen once; the top ten hold around 3%. These data also formed part of another study, on T cells expressing NK-cell markers.

Sequencing was done on a sample of CD4+ T cells sorted from blood. The receptor source for this set is a young woman in good health.

This clonotype has only a few counts. The gene calls are TRBV29-1 and TRBJ2-7, with D maybe TRBD2 (5 bases). Trimming left V 4 bases short and J 0 bases short, with 13 bases between. Germline V gene data show CDR1 as SQVTM and CDR2 as ANQGSEA. This CDR3 spans 14 amino acids. CDR3 sequence: CSVVRTPNSYEQYF. CDR3 DNA sequence: TGCAGCGTTGTCAGGACTCCTAACTCCTACGAGCAGTACTTC.

This clonotype was seen more than once but under ten times. This chain connects TRBV28 to TRBJ2-7, with TRBD1 matching over 7 bases. The CDR3 covers 14 residues. After removal of 10 bases from V and 0 bases from J, the junction contained 9 bases not matched to a gene. Germline values: CDR1 MDHEN, CDR2 SYDVKM. The CDR3 bases are TGTGCCACCATAACAGGGGTTAACTCCTACGAGCAGTACTTC. Translation gives CATITGVNSYEQYF.

This clonotype was found a few times. This sequence joins TRBV5-5 and TRBJ2-1; D tentatively fits TRBD1 or TRBD2 (5 bases each). The CDR3 extends over 16 amino acids. Trimming stripped 1 base from V and 0 bases from J, with 11 bases between. Germline V gene sequence: CDR1 SGHKS, CDR2 YYEKEE (reference sequence). The CDR3, as DNA: TGTGCCAGCAGCTTGTGGGGGTACGGCTCCTACAATGAGCAGTTCTTC. This codes for CASSLWGYGSYNEQFF.

This clonotype has a count of ten or more. This chain connects TRBV10-3 to TRBJ2-1, with a weak D call TRBD1 (5 bases). Germline CDR1 is ENHRY and CDR2 is SYGVKD. The CDR3 consists of 20 residues. V lost 0 bases, J lost 3 bases, and 24 bases lay in between. CDR3 in amino acids: CAISESMEGPRGHRYNEQFF. The CDR3 nucleotides are TGTGCCATCAGTGAGTCGATGGAAGGCCCTAGGGGTCACCGCTACAATGAGCAGTTCTTC.

The chain employs TRBV20-1 and TRBJ2-5; 8 bases match TRBD1. Germline V CDR1 and CDR2: DFQATT, SNEGSKA (reference sequence). The trim removed 5 bases at V and 2 bases at J, leaving 7 bases unmatched. The CDR3 runs 14 residues. The CDR3 sequence is CSAGDRRAQETQYF. DNA of the CDR3: TGCAGTGCTGGGGACAGGAGGGCACAAGAGACCCAGTACTTC.

Regarding this clonotype: Germline is not matched at one junction end, which may reflect a read error. The chain employs TRBV7-7 and TRBJ2-1; unclear D gene. The length of the CDR3 is 13 residues. CDR1 is SSHAT, CDR2 FNYEAQ, per germline (reference sequence). Written as DNA, the CDR3 is TGTGCTAGCAGCCGAAATTCCTACAATGAGCAGTTCTTC. This sequence encodes CASSRNSYNEQFF.

The gene calls are TRBV27 and TRBJ2-1, with D perhaps TRBD2 (5 bases). Germline lookup yields CDR1 MNHEY and CDR2 SMNVEV (reference sequence). With 3 bases removed from V and 1 base from J, the gap between germline ends came to 19 bases. The CDR3 is 18 residues long. CDR3 region: CASSFEPLRAASYNEQFF. CDR3 nucleotide sequence: TGTGCCAGCAGTTTCGAACCTTTAAGAGCGGCTTCCTACAATGAGCAGTTCTTC.

This rearrangement joins TRBV12-3 or TRBV12-4 to TRBJ2-1; 7 positions agree with TRBD1. V was pared by 7 bases and J by 5 bases, with 8 bases of the junction left unmatched. This CDR3 spans 14 amino acids. The CDR3 region has the DNA TGTGCCAGCACCCCGGGACAGACTAACAATGAGCAGTTCTTC. This sequence encodes CASTPGQTNNEQFF.

This clonotype was detected a few times. This sequence joins TRBV20-1 and TRBJ1-1; D not resolved. The germline CDR1 and CDR2 sequences are DFQATT and SNEGSKA (reference sequence). The V gene lost 3 bases and the J gene lost 1 base, with 12 bases spanning the gap. There are 14 residues in the CDR3. The CDR3 is CSARGQTSNTEAFF. For the CDR3, the DNA is TGCAGTGCTAGGGGCCAGACCTCGAACACTGAAGCTTTCTTT.

The genes are TRBV6-2 or TRBV6-3 and TRBJ1-3; D is uncertain. The CDR3 is made up of 11 amino acids. Germline V lookup: CDR1 MNHEY, CDR2 SVGEGT. Trimming took 7 bases from V and 7 from J, leaving 8 bases between them. Here the CDR3 DNA reads TGTGCCAGCACCATTGGGAACACCATATATTTT. It specifies CASTIGNTIYF.

The chain carries TRBV3-1 and TRBJ2-7, with 9 bases fitting TRBD1. J was trimmed by 1 base and V by 4 bases; bases with no gene match: 5. The CDR3 has 15 amino acids. In germline, CDR1 is LGHDT, CDR2 YNNKEL (reference sequence). This CDR3 reads CASSLPGQGSYEQYF. The CDR3 DNA follows: TGTGCCAGCAGCCTTCCGGGACAGGGTTCCTACGAGCAGTACTTC.

This clonotype was picked up a small number of times. This chain uses TRBV25-1 with TRBJ2-1; TRBD2 matches 8 bases. Per the germline V gene, CDR1 is MGHDK and CDR2 is SYGVNS. This CDR3 has 19 residues. V gave up 6 bases and J gave up 0 bases; unmatched junction bases: 16. The CDR3 DNA follows: TGTGCCAGCAGCCTATCTGCGGGGGGCCCCCTCCCCTCCTACAATGAGCAGTTCTTC. It encodes CASSLSAGGPLPSYNEQFF.

This clonotype turned up a few times. The junction differs from germline at one of its ends, possibly a read error. The chain is built from TRBV20-1 and TRBJ2-1; D possibly uses TRBD1 or TRBD2 (5 bases each). The CDR3 runs 12 residues. Germline V CDR1 and CDR2: DFQATT, SNEGSKA (reference sequence). Written as DNA, the CDR3 is TGCAGTGCTAGAGGGGTCCGGGGCCAAGACCACTTC. Amino acids: CSARGVRGQDHF.

This clonotype has just a few counts. The chain recombines TRBV20-1 with TRBJ2-1; D is unresolved. Germline V gene lookup returns CDR1 DFQATT and CDR2 SNEGSKA (reference sequence). V was shortened by 3 bases and J by 7 bases, with 7 bases between the two germline ends. This CDR3 region has 11 residues. CDR3 amino acids: CSASVPNEQFF. The CDR3, as DNA: TGCAGTGCTAGTGTTCCAAATGAGCAGTTCTTC.

A few counts support this clonotype. J is TRBJ2-7 and V is TRBV6-5; D is possibly TRBD1 or TRBD2 (5 bases each). V shed 4 bases and J shed 0 bases, with 10 bases lying between them. CDR3 size: 14 residues. CDR1 and CDR2 (germline): MNHEY, SVGAGI. The CDR3 here is CASSSGPHSYEQYF. The CDR3 bases are TGTGCCAGCAGTTCGGGGCCTCACTCCTACGAGCAGTACTTC.

The V gene is TRBV12-3 or TRBV12-4, the J gene TRBJ2-2; 7 bases fit TRBD2. Trimming took 6 bases from V and 3 from J; bases not matched to a gene: 10. This CDR3 contains 16 residues. The CDR3 DNA reads TGTGCCAGCAGCTTGCAGGGCGGGGGTGACACCGGGGAGCTGTTTTTT. As protein: CASSLQGGGDTGELFF.

The chain is built from TRBV12-3 or TRBV12-4 and TRBJ2-1; 8 nucleotides align to TRBD2. This CDR3 spans 14 amino acids. The trim removed 7 bases at V and 3 bases at J, leaving 5 bases unmatched. Here the CDR3 reads CASTRLASYNEQFF. The DNA of the CDR3 is TGTGCCAGCACCCGACTAGCGAGCTACAATGAGCAGTTCTTC.

The chain has TRBV12-3 or TRBV12-4 and TRBJ1-5, with 7 bases fitting TRBD1. This CDR3 has 15 residues. V dropped 5 bases and J dropped 4; count of bases not matched to a gene: 8. The CDR3 sequence: CASSPRTGLNQPQHF. Written as DNA, the CDR3 is TGTGCCAGCAGTCCCAGGACAGGACTGAATCAGCCCCAGCATTTT.

The chain employs TRBV20-1 and TRBJ1-2; no clear D gene. The germline V gene encodes CDR1 DFQATT and CDR2 SNEGSKA (reference sequence). V lost 7 bases, J lost 5 bases, and 8 bases lay in between. The CDR3 extends over 10 amino acids. DNA of the CDR3: TGCAGTGTTAGTCAGTATGGCTACACCTTC. Protein product: CSVSQYGYTF.

The genes are TRBV5-1 and TRBJ2-5; 7 bases line up with TRBD2. Germline V gene lookup returns CDR1 SGHRS and CDR2 YFSETQ. CDR3 length: 13 amino acids. V gave up 4 bases and J gave up 4 bases; unmatched junction bases: 4. Written as DNA, the CDR3 is TGCGCCAGCAGCGAAGGGACTACAGAGACCCAGTACTTC. Translating gives CASSEGTTETQYF.

This clonotype appeared a few times. The chain uses TRBV10-3 and TRBJ2-7; weak D call: TRBD1 (5 bases). This CDR3 is 13 amino acids long. Germline CDR1 and CDR2: ENHRY and SYGVKD. V shed 6 bases and J shed 6 bases, with 15 bases lying between them. DNA for the CDR3: TGTGCCATCAGCGTGACAGACGTGGGCGAGCAGTACTTC. This translates into CAISVTDVGEQYF.

The J gene is TRBJ2-3, the V gene TRBV9; 8 bases line up with TRBD2. CDR3 length: 14 residues. The V segment lost 3 bases and the J segment 1 base; nucleotides outside the gene matches: 1. In germline, CDR1 is SGDLS, CDR2 YYNGEE. The DNA for the CDR3 is TGTGCCAGCAGCGACGGGGGGGGCACAGATACGCAGTATTTT. Translated: CASSDGGGTDTQYF.

A remark on this clonotype: An end of the junction differs from the germline gene, which may be a read error. CDR3 amino acids: CASSYFGGRGGAKTHF. CDR3 nucleotides: TGTGCCAGCAGTTACTTCGGAGGCAGGGGAGGAGCGAAGACCCACTTC. The chain links TRBV6-2 or TRBV6-3 to TRBJ2-7; D could derive from TRBD1 or TRBD2 (6 bases each). The V gene's germline CDR1 is MNHEY and CDR2 SVGEGT. The CDR3 totals 16 residues.

V is TRBV5-1 and J is TRBJ2-2, with D possibly being TRBD2 (5 bases). Trimming left V 4 bases short and J 1 base short, with 8 bases between. The CDR3 has 14 amino acids. Germline-derived CDR1 and CDR2 are SGHRS and YFSETQ. CDR3 in amino acids: CASSPDLNTGELFF. The CDR3 region has the DNA TGCGCCAGCAGCCCGGACTTGAACACCGGGGAGCTGTTTTTT.

J is TRBJ2-7 and V is TRBV20-1; TRBD2 might be the D (5 bases). The CDR3 spans 12 residues. V was clipped by 2 bases and J by 4 bases, with 9 bases between them. Germline assignment: CDR1 DFQATT and CDR2 SNEGSKA (reference sequence). CDR3 nucleotides: TGCAGTGCTAGATCGGACTTGTACGAGCAGTACTTC. Translated: CSARSDLYEQYF.